Listed below are T cell receptor beta chains from one sample, sequenced in a study of shared clonotypes between healthy human individuals. Clones were sequenced by immunoSEQ multiplex PCR, and TCRdb holds only the in-frame ones, with some missing. This sample has nearly 2 million clones; about 95% occur once, and the top ten carry more than 0.9%. The specimen sequenced was naive CD8+ T cells sorted from blood. These TCRs come from a man between 18 and 29 years old in good health. The conserved cysteine and the conserved F or W are not part of the CDR3 here. Clone size, where shown, is once, few, many, or a class for clones that have expanded.

v_gene	j_gene	abundance	CDR3aa
TRBV19	TRBJ1-5	NA	ASRMGRDWPSNQPQH
TRBV30	TRBJ2-1	NA	AWDPSGDEQF
TRBV11-2	TRBJ2-7	NA	ASSAGQIYEQY
TRBV2	TRBJ2-7	NA	AGRTGQAYEQY
TRBV29-1	TRBJ2-1	NA	SVEDGSNNEQF
TRBV5-6	TRBJ1-5	NA	ASSPGTGNQPQH
TRBV27	TRBJ2-1	once	ASKPAVGGLAGHEQF
TRBV27	TRBJ1-6	NA	ASSPGTGGSSPLH
TRBV21-1	TRBJ1-5	NA	ASTLGWGYSNQPQH
TRBV9	TRBJ2-1	NA	ASSAETGNEQF